Below, 27 T cell receptor beta chains from the same sample are listed, as sequenced in a study of T cells in women clearing cervical HPV infection. This table comes from immunoSEQ multiplex PCR, and its TCRdb copy is limited to in-frame clones, with some not included. This listing includes around 39,000 clones. The sequenced sample consisted of blood buffy coat. The receptors here all came from a woman between 18 and 75 years old with a cervical HPV16 infection that either progressed to CIN3+ or cleared (not recorded which).

With respect to this clone: The CDR3 end lies 3 residues beyond the end of the read and is filled in from the germline J gene. This chain uses TRBV13 with TRBJ2-7; TRBD2 matches at 9 bases. Germline V gives CDR1 PRHDT, CDR2 FYEKMQ (reference sequence). This CDR3 region has 17 residues. V trimming: 0 bases; J trimming: 2 bases; junction bases outside the gene matches: 8. The CDR3 reads CASSLGRSSGVPYEQYF. The sequenced CDR3 bases are TGTGCCAGCAGCTTAGGCCGGTCTAGCGGGGTACCCTACGAG. The entire variable domain, with the rest obtained from reference TRBV13 and TRBJ2-7, is as follows: AAGVIQSPRHLIKEKRETATLKCYPIPRHDTVYWYQQGPGQDPQFLISFYEKMQSDKGSIPDRFSAQQFSDYHSELNMSSLELGDSALYFCASSLGRSSGVPYEQYFGPGTRLTVT.

As to this clone: The read terminates 3 residues ahead of where the CDR3 ends, so the germline J gene completes it. This chain uses TRBV7-9 with TRBJ1-4; 7 bases are shared with TRBD1. The V and J ends lost 4 bases and 4 bases, in that order; junction bases with no gene match: 6. The CDR3 is 15 amino acids. Germline V CDR1 and CDR2: SEHNR, FQNEAQ (reference sequence). This CDR3 is CASSSFGTDNEKLFF. CDR3 DNA (partial): TGTGCCAGCAGCTCCTTCGGGACAGATAATGAAAAA.

CDR3 sequence reads: CAITRDRGGTEAFF. The DNA read from the CDR3 is TGTGCCATCACCCGGGACAGGGGGGGCACTGAA. The chain couples TRBV10-3 to TRBJ1-1; 11 nucleotides match TRBD1. The CDR3 is cut off 3 residues early in the read; its end comes from the germline J gene. The CDR3 loop spans 14 amino acids. Germline V gene sequence: CDR1 ENHRY, CDR2 SYGVKD. V lost 7 bases and J lost 4; bases outside the gene matches: 5.

Regarding this clone: The CDR3 goes on 3 residues after the read ends, and that part is filled in from the germline J gene. The V call is TRBV5-1, the J call TRBJ1-1, with D perhaps TRBD1 (6 bases). CDR3 length: 14 residues. Germline V lookup: CDR1 SGHRS, CDR2 YFSETQ. V dropped 4 bases and J dropped 1 base, with 11 bases sitting between them. The CDR3 bases that were read are TGCGCCAGCAGCCTAGGGGGTACGAACACTGAA. Its protein product is CASSLGGTNTE. The complete CDR3 protein is CASSLGGTNTEAFF.

Remarks on this clone: At one of its ends the junction is not consistent with the germline gene, which may arise from a read error. The read ends 3 residues early relative to the CDR3; the germline J gene fills the gap. The J gene is TRBJ1-6, the V gene TRBV2, with a tentative D call TRBD1 (6 bases). Germline V gene lookup returns CDR1 SNHLY and CDR2 FYNNEI. The CDR3 contains 15 residues. CDR3 region: CASGDRSSYNSPLHF. CDR3 DNA (partial): TGTGCCAGCGGTGACAGGAGCTCCTATAATTCACCC. The variable domain in full, with the rest retrieved from reference TRBV2 and TRBJ1-6, is EPEVTQTPSHQVTQMGQEVILRCVPISNHLYFYWYRQILGQKVEFLVSFYNNEISEKSEIFDDQFSVERPDGSNFTLKIRSTKLEDSAMYFCASGDRSSYNSPLHFGNGTRLTVT.

As regards this clone: Read data end 3 residues before the CDR3 end; the end is taken from the germline J gene. The rearrangement uses TRBV4-2 and TRBJ2-7; 10 nucleotides agree with TRBD2. CDR1 LGHNA and CDR2 YNFKEQ come from the germline V gene. This CDR3 has 18 amino acids. Unmatched junction bases numbered 11, after V lost 3 bases and J lost 0 bases. The CDR3 bases that were read are TGTGCCAGCAGCCACCGGGGGGGAACTAGCGGGGCCTCCTACGAG. Translated: CASSHRGGTSGASYE. The CDR3 in its entirety is CASSHRGGTSGASYEQYF.

As to this clone: The read gets to within 3 residues of the CDR3 end, and the germline J gene fills in the rest. This sequence joins TRBV18 and TRBJ2-2; the D gene is possibly TRBD1 (5 bases). The CDR3 is made up of 14 amino acids. Germline CDR1 and CDR2: KGHSH and LQKENI. CDR3 DNA (partial): TGTGCCAGCTCACCAGGGGCAACTAATGAAAAG. It yields the protein CASSPGATNEK. The full CDR3 is CASSPGATNEKLFF.

As regards this clone: The read is 3 residues too short to cover the CDR3 end, so that end is filled in from the germline J gene. The rearrangement joins TRBV12-3 or TRBV12-4 to TRBJ1-5; 7 bases are shared with TRBD1. J was trimmed by 2 bases and V by 4 bases; bases with no gene match: 2. This CDR3 is built from 14 residues. CDR3 sequence: CASSSQGGNQPQHF. CDR3 bases read: TGTGCCAGCAGTTCGCAGGGGGGCAATCAGCCC.

Details on this clone: The sequenced fragment ends 3 residues before the CDR3 boundary, so the rest is inferred from the germline J gene. This rearrangement joins TRBV28 to TRBJ2-1; 10 bases map to TRBD1. The germline CDR1 and CDR2 sequences are MDHEN and SYDVKM. The CDR3 sequence is 16 residues long. J lost 3 bases, V lost 2 bases, and 4 bases had no gene match. The CDR3 DNA, read in part, is TGTGCCAGCAGTTTAGGACAGGGGGTGATCTACAATGAG. It codes for CASSLGQGVIYNE. The entire CDR3 is CASSLGQGVIYNEQFF.

In regard to this clone: The read terminates 3 residues ahead of where the CDR3 ends, so the germline J gene completes it. J is TRBJ2-1 and V is TRBV19; D is unclear. Trimming removed 7 bases from V and 6 bases from J, with 13 bases in between. This CDR3 has 13 amino acids. CDR1 LNHDA and CDR2 SQIVND come from the germline V gene (reference sequence). The sequenced part of the CDR3 DNA is TGTGCCAGTACCTCCCGCCCGGGCAATGAG. Its protein product is CASTSRPGNE. The full CDR3 sequence reads CASTSRPGNEQFF.

For this clone: Other DNA sequences in this sample translate to the same CDR3. The CDR3 protein is CASSPQGQANTIYF. CDR3 DNA, as far as it was read: TGTGCCAGCTCACCACAAGGACAGGCAAACACC. This rearrangement joins TRBV18 to TRBJ1-3; TRBD1 matches 7 bases. The read terminates 3 residues ahead of where the CDR3 ends, so the germline J gene completes it. CDR1 is KGHSH, CDR2 LQKENI, per germline. The CDR3 length is 14 residues. Germline trimming cut 1 base from V and 6 bases from J; bases unmatched to any gene: 3.

As concerns this clone: Read data end 3 residues before the CDR3 end; the end is taken from the germline J gene. The V call is TRBV7-3, the J call TRBJ2-1; 8 bases are shared with TRBD2. CDR1 and CDR2 (germline): SGHTA, FQGTGA. The V and J ends lost 2 bases and 5 bases, in that order; junction bases with no gene match: 5. The CDR3 totals 15 residues. CDR3 sequence reads: CASSLLGGADNEQFF. The part of the CDR3 DNA that was read is TGTGCCAGCAGCTTACTCGGGGGGGCGGACAATGAG.

The sequenced part of the CDR3 DNA is TGCAGCGTTGCGGGGGGGGAGACG. Amino acid sequence: CSVAGGET. The whole CDR3 protein reads CSVAGGETQYF. The chain carries TRBV29-1 and TRBJ2-3, with 8 positions matching TRBD2. The read ends 3 residues early relative to the CDR3; the germline J gene fills the gap. Germline V CDR1 and CDR2: SQVTM, ANQGSEA. CDR3 size: 11 residues.

On this clone itself: The CDR3 extends 3 residues past the end of the read, so its final part is completed from the germline J gene. The chain has TRBV24-1 and TRBJ2-1; 9 bases map to TRBD1. J gave up 4 bases and V 1 base, and 4 bases lay outside the gene matches. This CDR3 spans 16 amino acids. The germline gives CDR1 KGHDR, CDR2 SFDVKD. CDR3 in amino acids: CATSDFGTGRYNEQFF. The DNA read from the CDR3 is TGTGCCACCAGTGATTTTGGGACAGGGAGATACAATGAG.

As regards this clone: The read terminates 3 residues before the CDR3 end, so the remaining end is supplied by the germline J gene. The rearrangement joins TRBV30 to TRBJ1-4; tentative D call: TRBD1 (5 bases). Per the germline V gene, CDR1 is GTSNPN and CDR2 is SVGIG (reference sequence). The CDR3 covers 13 residues. CDR3 bases read: TGTGCCTGGAGTGTACAAGACAGTTCACCA. Amino acid sequence: CAWSVQDSSP. The CDR3 in full is CAWSVQDSSPLFF.

On this clone: The read ends 3 residues before the CDR3 terminus; that terminus is restored from the germline J gene. This sequence joins TRBV7-8 and TRBJ2-1; 8 nucleotides agree with TRBD2. The V gene end was trimmed by 3 bases and the J gene end by 2 bases; junction bases not matched to a gene: 0. This CDR3 is 14 amino acids long. Germline CDR1 reads SGHVS; CDR2 reads FQNEAQ. CDR3 in amino acids: CASSFSGTYNEQFF. CDR3 bases read: TGTGCCAGCAGCTTTAGCGGGACCTACAATGAG.

In regard to this clone: The observed sequence ends 3 residues before the CDR3 terminus, with the missing tail filled in from the germline J gene. V gene TRBV7-2 combines with J gene TRBJ2-3, with D perhaps matching TRBD2 (5 bases). Germline V gives CDR1 SGHTA, CDR2 FQGNSA. The CDR3 extends over 14 amino acids. Trimming removed 5 bases from V and 4 bases from J, with 13 bases in between. CDR3 sequence: CASSPWTDSDTQYF. The CDR3 DNA, read in part, is TGTGCCAGCAGCCCCTGGACTGACTCAGATACG.

The covered CDR3 bases are TGCAGTGCTTATGGAGGGGAAGACCGCTACGAG. Amino acid sequence: CSAYGGEDRYE. In full, the CDR3 reads CSAYGGEDRYEQYF. V is TRBV20-1 and J is TRBJ2-7, with TRBD2 as a possible D gene (6 bases). The read is 3 residues too short to cover the CDR3 end, so that end is filled in from the germline J gene. This CDR3 has 14 amino acids. The V gene's germline CDR1 is DFQATT and CDR2 SNEGSKA (reference sequence). V lost 5 bases and J 3 bases, leaving 17 bases between the germline ends.

With respect to this clone: Sequencing ends 3 residues short of the CDR3 end; the germline J gene provides the rest. This chain uses TRBV7-3 with TRBJ2-1; tentative D call: TRBD2 (6 bases). The germline V gene has CDR1 SGHTA and CDR2 FQGTGA. The CDR3 spans 12 residues. With 5 bases removed from V and 9 bases from J, the gap between germline ends came to 11 bases. CDR3 amino acids: CASSGTYGEQFF. Partial CDR3 DNA: TGTGCCAGCAGCGGGACTTATGGTGAG.

Worth noting for this clone: The read falls 3 residues short of the CDR3 end, and the missing part is taken from the germline J gene. The V and J genes are TRBV20-1 and TRBJ1-1; 8 bases align to TRBD1. The CDR3 sequence is 13 residues long. The germline V gene encodes CDR1 DFQATT and CDR2 SNEGSKA (reference sequence). J gave up 4 bases and V 5 bases, and 6 bases lay outside the gene matches. The covered CDR3 bases are TGCAGTGCTCCTAGTCAGGGGGCCACTGAA. This codes for CSAPSQGATE. The whole CDR3 region reads CSAPSQGATEAFF.

Turning to this clone: The read gets to within 3 residues of the CDR3 end, and the germline J gene fills in the rest. The chain couples TRBV19 to TRBJ1-2; TRBD1 matches 12 bases. CDR3 length equals 16 residues. Germline lookup yields CDR1 LNHDA and CDR2 SQIVND (reference sequence). The sequenced CDR3 bases are TGTGCCAGTAGTACCCCGGGACAGGGGGCTTTTGATACC. As protein: CASSTPGQGAFDT. The entire CDR3 protein reads CASSTPGQGAFDTYTF. The full variable domain, its missing parts supplied by reference TRBV19 and TRBJ1-2, is DGGITQSPKYLFRKEGQNVTLSCEQNLNHDAMYWYRQDPGQGLRLIYYSQIVNDFQKGDIAEGYSVSREKKESFPLTVTSAQKNPTAFYLCASSTPGQGAFDTYTFGSGTRLTVV.

Comment on this clone: The DNA ends 3 residues before the CDR3 does, and the rest of the CDR3 is filled in from the germline J gene. The J gene is TRBJ2-7, the V gene TRBV20-1; D gene unclear. Per germline, CDR1 DFQATT and CDR2 SNEGSKA (reference sequence). The CDR3 consists of 14 residues. V was clipped by 6 bases and J by 0 bases, with 15 bases between them. The CDR3 DNA, read in part, is TGCAGTGCGAAGGGCTCAGGAAGCTCCTACGAG. It specifies CSAKGSGSSYE. Given in full, the CDR3 is CSAKGSGSSYEQYF.

The chain's CDR3 is CAWSIKTASSTDTQYF. The sequenced CDR3 bases are TGTGCCTGGAGTATCAAGACAGCTAGTTCCACAGATACG. The gene calls are TRBV30 and TRBJ2-3, with D possibly being TRBD1 (5 bases). The read is 3 residues too short to cover the CDR3 end, so that end is filled in from the germline J gene. The germline CDR1 and CDR2 sequences are GTSNPN and SVGIG (reference sequence). The V and J ends lost 2 bases and 2 bases respectively, with 17 bases between them. The CDR3 contains 16 residues. The full variable domain, completed using reference TRBV30 and TRBJ2-3, is SQTIHQWPATLVQPVGSPLSLECTVEGTSNPNLYWYRQAAGRGLQLLFYSVGIGQISSEVPQNLSASRPQDRQFILSSKKLLLSDSGFYLCAWSIKTASSTDTQYFGPGTRLTVL.

About this clone: The CDR3 is cut off 3 residues early in the read; its end comes from the germline J gene. This sequence joins TRBV19 and TRBJ1-1; no definite D call. CDR3 size: 11 residues. Trimming stripped 9 bases from V and 2 bases from J, with 7 bases between. Germline CDR1 is LNHDA and CDR2 is SQIVND (reference sequence). CDR3 amino acids: CASFTNTEAFF. CDR3 DNA, as far as it was read: TGTGCCAGCTTCACTAACACTGAA.

Note on this clone: The read ends 3 residues early relative to the CDR3; the germline J gene fills the gap. This chain joins TRBV6-1 and TRBJ2-3; the D gene is possibly TRBD2 (6 bases). Trimming left V 4 bases short and J 7 bases short, with 12 bases between. The CDR3 totals 13 residues. Germline V lookup: CDR1 MNHNS, CDR2 SASEGT. The CDR3 sequence: CASSGQLAHTQYF. The part of the CDR3 DNA that was read is TGTGCCAGCAGTGGACAACTAGCTCATACG.

A word on this clone: The sequence runs out 3 residues before the end of the CDR3; the remainder is reconstructed from the germline J gene. This rearrangement joins TRBV7-9 to TRBJ2-2; D uncertain. Germline V gives CDR1 SEHNR, CDR2 FQNEAQ (reference sequence). The CDR3 sequence is 13 residues long. CDR3 DNA, as far as it was read: TGTGCCAGCAGCTCGAACACCAATTCACCG. As protein: CASSSNTNSP. The whole CDR3 sequence is CASSSNTNSPLFF.

A note on this clone: The read terminates 3 residues before the CDR3 end, so the remaining end is supplied by the germline J gene. V usage is TRBV19 and J usage is TRBJ2-3, with D possibly TRBD1 on 6 matching bases. V was cut by 4 bases and J by 0 bases, with 11 bases left in between. CDR3 length equals 15 residues. CDR1 LNHDA and CDR2 SQIVND come from the germline V gene (reference sequence). Incomplete CDR3 DNA: TGTGCCAGTAGTACTGGACAGCTTAGCACAGATACG. This translates into CASSTGQLSTDT. The whole CDR3 sequence reads CASSTGQLSTDTQYF. The full variable domain, with the rest looked up from reference TRBV19 and TRBJ2-3, is DGGITQSPKYLFRKEGQNVTLSCEQNLNHDAMYWYRQDPGQGLRLIYYSQIVNDFQKGDIAEGYSVSREKKESFPLTVTSAQKNPTAFYLCASSTGQLSTDTQYFGPGTRLTVL.